The 17 T cell receptor beta chains given below trace back to one sample, sequenced in a study of blood T cells in healthy people across ages. Sample-barcoded 5' priming and a J-beta primer mix drove a second PCR of about 7 to 12 cycles. TCRdb used MiXCR to reprocess the 5' RACE reads, holding one entry per CDR3 protein. The data show some 1.4 million distinct CDR3 sequences, around 42% seen once. Sequencing was done on a sample of blood. The receptors originated from a young woman in good health.

V gene TRBV5-1 combines with J gene TRBJ1-4; D is perhaps TRBD1 (6 bases). Germline-derived CDR1 and CDR2 are SGHRS and YFSETQ. Trimming removed 3 bases at V and 8 bases at J, with 14 bases between. The CDR3 is made up of 14 amino acids. The CDR3 nucleotides read TGCGCCAGCAGCTCCACAGGGACGGGGGAAAAACTGTTTTTT. This encodes CASSSTGTGEKLFF.

This chain connects TRBV7-2 to TRBJ2-7, with 8 bases matching TRBD2. Losses at the gene ends were 3 bases for V and 6 bases for J; bases not matched to a gene: 4. Germline-derived CDR1 and CDR2 are SGHTA and FQGNSA. This CDR3 spans 13 amino acids. The DNA for the CDR3 is TGTGCCAGCAGCTTCCCGGGGGGGTTCGAGCAGTACTTC. Translated: CASSFPGGFEQYF.

This clonotype has just a few counts. The chain is built from TRBV6-2 or TRBV6-3 and TRBJ2-5; no clear D gene. This CDR3 is 15 amino acids long. V lost 2 bases and J lost 1, with 11 bases in between. Germline V gene sequence: CDR1 MNHEY, CDR2 SVGEGT. DNA for the CDR3: TGTGCCAGCAGTTACGTAGCTCCTCTCCAAGAGACCCAGTACTTC. Protein: CASSYVAPLQETQYF.

The rearrangement uses TRBV20-1 and TRBJ1-1; D possibly corresponds to TRBD1 (6 bases). CDR1 DFQATT and CDR2 SNEGSKA come from the germline V gene (reference sequence). The CDR3 runs to 13 residues. Trimming stripped 0 bases from V and 3 bases from J, with 8 bases between. The CDR3 reads CSAREGAYTEAFF. CDR3 in DNA: TGCAGTGCTAGAGAGGGGGCCTACACTGAAGCTTTCTTT.

The CDR3 sequence: CASSLYIGGGYEQYF. CDR3 sequence (DNA): TGTGCCAGCAGTTTATACATCGGCGGAGGATACGAGCAGTACTTC. The gene calls are TRBV28 and TRBJ2-7; a possible D gene is TRBD2 (5 bases). The CDR3 sequence is 15 residues long. The V end was cut by 1 base, the J end by 4 bases, with 14 bases between. The germline CDR1 and CDR2 sequences are MDHEN and SYDVKM.

This clonotype showed up just a few times. This chain connects TRBV6-5 to TRBJ1-1; a possible D gene is TRBD1 (6 bases). The CDR3 spans 18 residues. Germline CDR1 reads MNHEY; CDR2 reads SVGAGI. With 2 bases removed from V and 5 bases from J, the gap between germline ends came to 24 bases. The chain's CDR3 is CASSYPPGHANRGTEAFF. The CDR3 region has the DNA TGTGCCAGCAGTTACCCGCCGGGACACGCAAATCGGGGAACTGAAGCTTTCTTT.

The rearrangement joins TRBV12-3 or TRBV12-4 to TRBJ1-2, with TRBD1 identical over 7 bases. The length of the CDR3 is 14 residues. V shed 5 bases, J shed 4 bases, and the junction held 7 bases outside the gene matches. The CDR3 bases are TGTGCCAGCAGTGCCGATACAGGGGTCTATGGCTACACCTTC. Translated, it gives CASSADTGVYGYTF.

V is TRBV24-1 and J is TRBJ2-5, with D maybe TRBD2 (5 bases). Trimming removed 3 bases from V and 7 bases from J, with 11 bases in between. The CDR3 spans 13 residues. Germline lookup yields CDR1 KGHDR and CDR2 SFDVKD. CDR3 in amino acids: CATSDGPEGTQYF. The CDR3 DNA sequence: TGTGCCACCAGTGATGGCCCCGAGGGGACCCAGTACTTC.

The chain recombines TRBV4-2 with TRBJ2-7; TRBD2 agrees at 9 bases. The germline V gene encodes CDR1 LGHNA and CDR2 YNFKEQ. The V gene end was trimmed by 1 base and the J gene end by 2 bases; junction bases not matched to a gene: 3. The CDR3 runs to 15 residues. The CDR3 DNA is TGTGCCAGCAGCCAAGCGGGCGGGGGGGCCTACGAGCAGTACTTC. It yields the protein CASSQAGGGAYEQYF.

V is TRBV24-1 and J is TRBJ2-5; weak D call: TRBD2 (5 bases). The CDR3 runs 12 residues. Germline CDR1 and CDR2: KGHDR and SFDVKD. With 5 bases removed from V and 11 bases from J, the gap between germline ends came to 14 bases. This chain's CDR3 is CATSVGETEQYF. CDR3 DNA sequence: TGTGCCACCAGTGTTGGGGAGACGGAGCAGTACTTC.

This rearrangement joins TRBV29-1 to TRBJ2-3; 7 nucleotides match TRBD2. The junction had 14 bases not matched to a gene; V was cut back by 3 bases and J by 5 bases. Per the germline V gene, CDR1 is SQVTM and CDR2 is ANQGSEA. The length of the CDR3 is 16 residues. The CDR3 region has the DNA TGCAGCGTTGATGGCCTAGCGGACTTGTCTGAAGATACGCAGTATTTT. Protein product: CSVDGLADLSEDTQYF.

V usage is TRBV6-5 and J usage is TRBJ2-3; 9 nucleotides agree with TRBD2. V gave up 0 bases and J gave up 5 bases; unmatched junction bases: 6. The CDR3 is made up of 16 amino acids. CDR1 and CDR2 (germline): MNHEY, SVGAGI. CDR3 amino acids: CASSYSRSGRLDTQYF. The DNA of the CDR3 is TGTGCCAGCAGTTACTCGAGGAGCGGGAGGCTAGATACGCAGTATTTT.

This clonotype has a single count. This chain joins TRBV2 and TRBJ2-1; TRBD2 is a possible D gene (5 bases). Trimming took 7 bases from V and 10 from J, leaving 8 bases between them. The germline V gene has CDR1 SNHLY and CDR2 FYNNEI. The CDR3 consists of 10 residues. The CDR3, as DNA: TGTGCCAGCAAGGGCGGGGAGCAGTTCTTC. Translated, it gives CASKGGEQFF.

This CDR3 is CASSSPGQGPFQYF. The CDR3 bases are TGTGCCAGCAGCAGTCCGGGACAGGGACCCTTCCAGTACTTC. V usage is TRBV5-5 and J usage is TRBJ2-7, with TRBD1 identical over 9 bases. Trimming at V came to 4 bases and at J to 10 bases, leaving 12 bases not matched to a gene. Germline CDR1 and CDR2: SGHKS and YYEKEE (reference sequence). The CDR3 contains 14 residues. Complete variable domain (other parts from reference TRBV5-5 and TRBJ2-7): DAGVTQSPTHLIKTRGQQVTLRCSPISGHKSVSWYQQVLGQGPQFIFQYYEKEERGRGNFPDRFSARQFPNYSSELNVNALLLGDSALYLCASSSPGQGPFQYFGPGTRLTVT.

This clonotype was counted a few times. The J gene is TRBJ2-7, the V gene TRBV6-6, with 7 positions matching TRBD2. This CDR3 is 12 amino acids long. Germline values: CDR1 MNHNY, CDR2 SVGAGI (reference sequence). The CDR3 DNA sequence: TGTGCAGCCGGGACTACAATCTACGAGCAGTACTTC. It yields the protein CAAGTTIYEQYF.

The chain combines TRBV6-6 with TRBJ1-1; TRBD1 agrees at 7 bases. This CDR3 is 15 amino acids long. Per germline, CDR1 MNHNY and CDR2 SVGAGI (reference sequence). J was trimmed by 6 bases and V by 2 bases; bases with no gene match: 9. This chain's CDR3 is CASSYTGGGGSEAFF. The CDR3 DNA is TGTGCCAGCAGTTACACGGGTGGAGGGGGCTCTGAAGCTTTCTTT.

This clonotype was found once. The chain recombines TRBV6-1 with TRBJ1-2; D is ambiguous. Germline CDR1 and CDR2: MNHNS and SASEGT. V was pared by 3 bases and J by 8 bases, with 13 bases between. CDR3 length equals 13 residues. The CDR3 nucleotides are TGTGCCAGCAGTGACGGGTGCTTCGTCGGCTACACCTTC. Its protein is CASSDGCFVGYTF.